What follows describes a single T cell receptor (beta chain). This sample is part of a study of cytomegalovirus exposure and HLA in healthy donors. The CDR3 loop spans 17 amino acids. The ends lost 6 bases at V and 7 bases at J; junction bases unmatched: 13. Germline V lookup: CDR1 SEHNR, CDR2 FQNEAQ (reference sequence). Using immunoSEQ multiplex PCR, the repertoire was profiled, and TCRdb retains in-frame clones only, with some absent. Here the sample spans some 63,000 clones, roughly 90% being singletons. The source material was PBMCs. The origin of this receptor is a woman between 18 and 30 years old in good health and CMV-seronegative. The rearrangement links TRBV7-9 to TRBJ2-7; 15 bases agree with TRBD2. The CDR3 sequence is CASSSPWTSGGVTEQYF. DNA of the CDR3: TGTGCCAGCAGTTCGCCATGGACTAGCGGGGGGGTCACTGAGCAGTACTTC.